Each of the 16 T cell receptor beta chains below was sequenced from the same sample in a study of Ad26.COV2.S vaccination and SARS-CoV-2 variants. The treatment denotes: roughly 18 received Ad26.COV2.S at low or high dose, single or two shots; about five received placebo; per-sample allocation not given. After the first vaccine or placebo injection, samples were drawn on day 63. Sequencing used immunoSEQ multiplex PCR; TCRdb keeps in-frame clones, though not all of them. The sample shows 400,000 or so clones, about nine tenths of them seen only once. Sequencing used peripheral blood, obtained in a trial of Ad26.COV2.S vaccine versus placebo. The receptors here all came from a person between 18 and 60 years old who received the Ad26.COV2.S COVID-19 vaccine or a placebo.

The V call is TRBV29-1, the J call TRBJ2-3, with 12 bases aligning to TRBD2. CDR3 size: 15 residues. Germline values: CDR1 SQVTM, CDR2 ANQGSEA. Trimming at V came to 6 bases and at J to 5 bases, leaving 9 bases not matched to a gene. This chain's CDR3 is CSVGRQGLAGDTQYF. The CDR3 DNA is TGCAGCGTAGGTCGACAGGGACTAGCGGGAGATACGCAGTATTTT.

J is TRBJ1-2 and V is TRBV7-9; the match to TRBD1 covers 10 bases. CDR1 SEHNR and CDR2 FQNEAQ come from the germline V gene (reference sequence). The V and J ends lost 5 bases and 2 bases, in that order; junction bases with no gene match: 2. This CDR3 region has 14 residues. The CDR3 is CASSQGQGNYGYTF. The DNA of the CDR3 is TGTGCCAGCAGCCAGGGACAGGGGAACTATGGCTACACCTTC.

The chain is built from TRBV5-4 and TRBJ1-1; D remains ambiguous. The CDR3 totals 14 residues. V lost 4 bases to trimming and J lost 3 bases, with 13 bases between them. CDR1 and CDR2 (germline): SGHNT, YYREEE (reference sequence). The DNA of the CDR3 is TGTGCCAGCAGCCTGGCCTCTGGGGACACTGAAGCTTTCTTT. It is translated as CASSLASGDTEAFF.

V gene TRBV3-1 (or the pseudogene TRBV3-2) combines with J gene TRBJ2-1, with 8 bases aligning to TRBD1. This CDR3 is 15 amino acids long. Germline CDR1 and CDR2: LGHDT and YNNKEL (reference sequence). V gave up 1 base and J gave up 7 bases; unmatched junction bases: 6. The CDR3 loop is CASSQVVDRVNEQFF. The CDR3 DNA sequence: TGTGCCAGCAGCCAAGTCGTGGACAGGGTTAATGAGCAGTTCTTC.

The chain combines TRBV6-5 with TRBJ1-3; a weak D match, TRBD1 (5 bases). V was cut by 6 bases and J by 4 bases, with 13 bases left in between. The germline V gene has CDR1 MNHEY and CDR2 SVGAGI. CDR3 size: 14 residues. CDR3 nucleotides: TGTGCCAGCAGCCTCCGGGACCAGGGAAACACCATATATTTT. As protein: CASSLRDQGNTIYF.

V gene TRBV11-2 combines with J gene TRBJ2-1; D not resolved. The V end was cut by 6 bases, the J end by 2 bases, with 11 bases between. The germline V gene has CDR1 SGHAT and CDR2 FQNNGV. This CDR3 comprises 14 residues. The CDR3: CASSKPRPYNEQFF. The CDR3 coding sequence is TGTGCCAGCAGTAAACCCAGGCCCTACAATGAGCAGTTCTTC.

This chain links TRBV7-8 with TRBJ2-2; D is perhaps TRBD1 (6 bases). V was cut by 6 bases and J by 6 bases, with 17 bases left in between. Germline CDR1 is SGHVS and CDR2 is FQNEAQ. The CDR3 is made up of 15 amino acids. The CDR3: CASRKVGARAGELFF. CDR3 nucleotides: TGTGCCAGCAGAAAGGTGGGGGCTCGAGCCGGGGAGCTGTTTTTT.

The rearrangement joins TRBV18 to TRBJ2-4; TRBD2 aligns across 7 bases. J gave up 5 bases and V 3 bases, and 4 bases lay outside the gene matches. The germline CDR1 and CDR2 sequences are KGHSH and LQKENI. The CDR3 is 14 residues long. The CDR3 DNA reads TGTGCCAGCTCACCTCGTGGGGGGGAAAACATTCAGTACTTC. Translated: CASSPRGGENIQYF.

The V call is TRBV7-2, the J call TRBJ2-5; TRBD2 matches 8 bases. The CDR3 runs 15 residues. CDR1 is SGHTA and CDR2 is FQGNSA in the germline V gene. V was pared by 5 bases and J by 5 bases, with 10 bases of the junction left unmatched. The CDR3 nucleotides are TGTGCCAGCAGCGTAGATCTGGCGGGGGGTGAGACCCAGTACTTC. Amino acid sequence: CASSVDLAGGETQYF.

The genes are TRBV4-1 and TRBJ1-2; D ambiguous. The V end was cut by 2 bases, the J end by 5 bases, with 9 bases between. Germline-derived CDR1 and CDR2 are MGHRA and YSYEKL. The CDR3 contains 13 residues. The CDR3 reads CASSQTPDYGYTF. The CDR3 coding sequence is TGCGCCAGCAGCCAAACCCCGGATTATGGCTACACCTTC.

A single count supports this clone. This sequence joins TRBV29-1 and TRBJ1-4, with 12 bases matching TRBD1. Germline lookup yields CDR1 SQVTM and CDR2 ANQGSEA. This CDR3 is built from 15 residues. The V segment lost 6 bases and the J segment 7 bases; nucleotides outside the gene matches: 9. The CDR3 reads CSVVGTGGLGEKLFF. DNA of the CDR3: TGCAGCGTGGTCGGGACAGGGGGCTTAGGTGAAAAACTGTTTTTT.

The CDR3 region is CASSPSFGGLYNEQFF. The CDR3, as DNA: TGTGCCAGCAGCCCTTCGTTTGGGGGGCTGTACAATGAGCAGTTCTTC. This rearrangement joins TRBV27 to TRBJ2-1, with D possibly being TRBD1 or TRBD2 (6 bases each). Between the trimmed V and J ends, which lost 6 bases and 4 bases, there was a span of 19 bases. From germline, CDR1 is MNHEY and CDR2 SMNVEV (reference sequence). CDR3 length: 16 amino acids.

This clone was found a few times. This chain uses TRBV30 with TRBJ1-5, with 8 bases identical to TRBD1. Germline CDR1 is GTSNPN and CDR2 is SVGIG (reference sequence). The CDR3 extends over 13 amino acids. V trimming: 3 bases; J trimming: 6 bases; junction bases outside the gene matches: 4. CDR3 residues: CAWSGQGGQPQHF. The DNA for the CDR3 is TGTGCCTGGAGCGGACAGGGCGGTCAGCCCCAGCATTTT.

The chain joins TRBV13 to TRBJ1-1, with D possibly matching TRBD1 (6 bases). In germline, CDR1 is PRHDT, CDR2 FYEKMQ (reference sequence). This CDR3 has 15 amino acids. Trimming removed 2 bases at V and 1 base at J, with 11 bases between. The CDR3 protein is CASSLSRGPNTEAFF. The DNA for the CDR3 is TGTGCCAGCAGCTTAAGTCGGGGGCCGAACACTGAAGCTTTCTTT.

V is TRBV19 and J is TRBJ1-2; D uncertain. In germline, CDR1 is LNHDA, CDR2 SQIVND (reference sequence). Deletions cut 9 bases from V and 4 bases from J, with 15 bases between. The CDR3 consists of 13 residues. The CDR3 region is CASTERGVYGYTF. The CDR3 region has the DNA TGTGCCAGCACCGAACGGGGAGTCTATGGCTACACCTTC.

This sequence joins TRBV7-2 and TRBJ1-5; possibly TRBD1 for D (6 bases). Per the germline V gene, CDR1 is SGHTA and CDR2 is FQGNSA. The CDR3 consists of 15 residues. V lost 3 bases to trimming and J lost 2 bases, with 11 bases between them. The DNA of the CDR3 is TGTGCCAGCAGCTTGGGGGGGCTTGGCAATCAGCCCCAGCATTTT. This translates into CASSLGGLGNQPQHF.